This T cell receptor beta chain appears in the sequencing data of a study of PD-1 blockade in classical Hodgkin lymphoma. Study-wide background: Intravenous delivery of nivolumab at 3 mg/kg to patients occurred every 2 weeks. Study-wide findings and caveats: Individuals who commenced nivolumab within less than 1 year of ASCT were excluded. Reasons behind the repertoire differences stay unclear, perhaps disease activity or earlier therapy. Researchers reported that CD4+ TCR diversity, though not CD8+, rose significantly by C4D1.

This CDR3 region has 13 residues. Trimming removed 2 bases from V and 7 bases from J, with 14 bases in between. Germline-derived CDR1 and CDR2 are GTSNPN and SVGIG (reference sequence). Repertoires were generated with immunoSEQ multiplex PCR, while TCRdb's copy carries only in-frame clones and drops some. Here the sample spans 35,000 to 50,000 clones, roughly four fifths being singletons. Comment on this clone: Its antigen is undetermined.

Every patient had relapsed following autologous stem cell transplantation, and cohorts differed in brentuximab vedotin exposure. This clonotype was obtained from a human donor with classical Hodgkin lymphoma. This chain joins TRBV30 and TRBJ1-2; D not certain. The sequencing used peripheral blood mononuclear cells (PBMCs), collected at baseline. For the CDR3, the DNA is TGTGCCTGGAGTCCTCCCGCCTCGGGTGGCTACACCTTC. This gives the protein CAWSPPASGGYTF.